This TCR beta chain is drawn from a study of response to subunit inactivated influenza vaccine. CDR3 length equals 13 residues. Trimming removed 8 bases from V and 0 bases from J, with 9 bases in between. Each CDR3 protein is one row after TCRdb ran MiXCR on the RT-PCR reads. Altogether more than 700,000 distinct CDR3 sequences are present, 20% to 25% being singletons, with the ten largest covering more than 8.5%. General observations from the study: Few new T cells, the authors suggested, are recruited by each seasonal influenza vaccination.

This clonotype was recorded a few times. The antigen remains undetermined. The chain carries TRBV12-3 or TRBV12-4 and TRBJ2-3, with D tentatively TRBD2 (5 bases). The sample here was PBMCs from blood, taken around 5 days after vaccination. This clonotype was obtained from a middle-aged man who received an inactivated influenza vaccine. The CDR3 reads CASGEYSTDTQYF. The CDR3 DNA sequence: TGTGCCAGCGGGGAGTATAGCACAGATACGCAGTATTTT.